This is a list of T cell receptor beta chains from one sample in a study of CD8+ T cells in alopecia areata. Assay: immunoSEQ multiplex PCR; the TCRdb copy retains only in-frame clones and omits some. The table includes more than 150,000 clones, 40% to 65% detected once. The sample here was CD8+ T cells sorted from blood, taken at week 52, from a patient treated with tofacitinib. The origin of the receptors is a human donor with alopecia areata. Each CDR3 is given with its conserved first and last residue. The D gene is left open where the match is weak. The size of a clone is reported for some rows only, either as once, few or many, or as a class for expanded clones.

TRBJ1-1 | NA | TRBV2 | NA | CASIQGFNAEAFF | TGTGCCAGTATACAGGGCTTTAACGCTGAAGCTTTCTTT
TRBJ2-3 | NA | TRBV29-1 | few | CSVEGGAGADTQYF | TGCAGCGTTGAGGGCGGGGCCGGTGCAGATACGCAGTATTTT
TRBJ2-1 | NA | TRBV19 | few | CASSIRETYNEQFF | TGTGCCAGTAGTATTAGGGAAACCTACAATGAGCAGTTCTTC
TRBJ1-6 | TRBD1 | TRBV27 | NA | CASSFPGGDSPLHF | TGTGCCAGCAGTTTCCCAGGGGGCGATTCACCCCTCCACTTT
TRBJ2-1 | TRBD1 | TRBV13 | NA | CASSFETGGKDEQFF | TGTGCCAGCAGCTTTGAGACAGGGGGAAAGGATGAGCAGTTCTTC
TRBJ2-7 | NA | TRBV9 | NA | CASSVGGGGEQYF | TGTGCCAGCAGCGTGGGAGGGGGTGGCGAGCAGTACTTC
TRBJ2-3 | NA | TRBV18 | few | CASSPAGTDTQYF | TGTGCCAGCTCACCAGCAGGCACAGATACGCAGTATTTT
TRBJ1-5 | NA | TRBV2 | NA | CASSGRGSNQPQHF | TGTGCCAGCAGTGGCAGGGGAAGCAATCAGCCCCAGCATTTT
TRBJ1-2 | TRBD1 | TRBV5-6 | NA | CASSLDDRGNGYTF | TGTGCCAGCAGCTTGGACGACAGGGGCAATGGCTACACCTTC
TRBJ2-3 | TRBD1 | TRBV5-1 | NA | CASSFIRGQGDTQYF | TGCGCCAGCAGTTTCATTAGGGGGCAGGGTGATACGCAGTATTTT
TRBJ1-2 | NA | TRBV13 | once | CASSHRQNYGYTF | TGTGCCAGCAGCCACCGACAGAACTATGGCTACACCTTC
TRBJ2-7 | NA | TRBV19 | NA | CASSIEAGPYYEQYF | TGTGCCAGTAGTATAGAGGCAGGACCCTACTACGAGCAGTACTTC
TRBJ1-5 | TRBD1 | TRBV5-6 | NA | CASSLGSDRAQHF | TGTGCCAGCAGCTTGGGTTCGGACAGGGCCCAGCATTTT
TRBJ2-1 | NA | TRBV6-5 | NA | CASGPDSGRYNEQFF | TGTGCCAGCGGTCCGGATAGCGGCCGCTACAATGAGCAGTTCTTC
TRBJ2-3 | TRBD2 | TRBV5-6 | NA | CASSLGLAGTPLGTDTQYF | TGTGCCAGCAGCCTCGGACTAGCGGGGACCCCACTCGGCACAGATACGCAGTATTTT
TRBJ2-4 | NA | TRBV2 | few | CASRRGSRGRFAKNIQYF | TGTGCCAGCAGGAGAGGTAGCAGGGGCAGGTTTGCCAAAAACATTCAGTACTTC
TRBJ2-7 | TRBD1 | TRBV19 | NA | CASSTGTVIDEQYF | TGTGCCAGTAGCACCGGGACAGTGATCGACGAGCAGTACTTC
TRBJ1-1 | NA | TRBV29-1 | NA | CSVWNTEAFF | TGCAGCGTTTGGAACACTGAAGCTTTCTTT
TRBJ1-2 | TRBD1 | TRBV29-1 | few | CSVDRDRGFYGYTF | TGCAGCGTTGACCGGGACAGGGGGTTCTATGGCTACACCTTC
TRBJ2-1 | NA | TRBV7-9 | once | CASSFGGTSYNEQFF | TGTGCCAGCAGCTTCGGCGGGACCTCCTACAATGAGCAGTTCTTC
TRBJ1-5 | NA | TRBV4-1 | NA | CASSQDRRGDQPQHF | TGCGCCAGCAGCCAAGATCGCAGGGGAGATCAGCCCCAGCATTTT
TRBJ1-1 | TRBD1 | TRBV2 | NA | CASRDRDDFTEAFF | TGTGCCAGCAGGGACAGGGATGATTTCACTGAAGCTTTCTTT
TRBJ2-1 | TRBD1 | TRBV7-9 | once | CASSPSQGATYNEQFF | TGTGCCAGCAGCCCCTCACAGGGGGCAACCTACAATGAGCAGTTCTTC
TRBJ2-5 | TRBD1 | TRBV5-1 | NA | CASSFGQGFQETQYF | TGCGCCAGCAGCTTCGGACAGGGCTTCCAAGAGACCCAGTACTTC
TRBJ1-5 | NA | TRBV30 | NA | CAWSVRGGTGPQHF | TGTGCCTGGAGTGTACGGGGAGGGACCGGGCCCCAGCATTTT
TRBJ2-2 | TRBD2 | TRBV6-1 | NA | CASSGTSGGSNTGELFF | TGTGCCAGCAGTGGGACTAGCGGGGGGTCGAACACCGGGGAGCTGTTTTTT
TRBJ2-2 | NA | TRBV27 | NA | CASSLDTGELFF | TGTGCCAGCAGTTTAGACACCGGGGAGCTGTTTTTT
TRBJ1-5 | NA | TRBV7-9 | NA | CASSLDGNQPQHF | TGTGCCAGCAGCTTAGACGGGAATCAGCCCCAGCATTTT
TRBJ2-1 | NA | TRBV5-4 | few | CASSLNLGQLYNEQFF | TGTGCCAGCAGCTTGAACCTGGGGCAGTTATACAATGAGCAGTTCTTC
TRBJ1-2 | NA | TRBV5-4 | NA | CASSLRTGLHGYTF | TGTGCCAGCAGCTTACGTACAGGGTTACATGGCTACACCTTC
TRBJ2-7 | TRBD2 | TRBV25-1 | NA | CASTGGSIEQYF | TGTGCCAGCACCGGGGGGTCTATCGAGCAGTACTTC
TRBJ1-5 | NA | TRBV12-5 | NA | CASGSSGARFEPQHF | TGTGCTAGTGGTTCCTCAGGGGCCCGATTTGAGCCCCAGCATTTT
TRBJ2-1 | NA | TRBV5-4 | few | CASSLGVGTSYNEQFF | TGTGCCAGCAGCTTGGGCGTCGGGACTTCCTACAATGAGCAGTTCTTC
TRBJ1-1 | TRBD1 | TRBV4-3 | few | CASSQEDRVTEAFF | TGCGCCAGCAGCCAAGAGGACAGGGTCACTGAAGCTTTCTTT
TRBJ1-1 | NA | TRBV5-6 | NA | CASSLPQGEAFF | TGTGCCAGCAGCTTGCCACAGGGCGAGGCTTTCTTT
TRBJ1-2 | TRBD1 | TRBV4-3 | NA | CASSQETGGNYGYTF | TGCGCCAGCAGCCAAGAGACAGGGGGCAACTATGGCTACACCTTC
TRBJ2-7 | NA | TRBV6-6 | NA | CASSYSGGSYEQYF | TGTGCCAGCAGTTACTCGGGGGGCTCGTACGAGCAGTACTTC
TRBJ2-2 | TRBD2 | TRBV9 | NA | CASSVARGGNTGELFF | TGTGCCAGCAGCGTAGCGCGGGGGGGGAACACCGGGGAGCTGTTTTTT
TRBJ1-2 | NA | TRBV9 | NA | CASSVAEVYYGYTF | TGTGCCAGCAGCGTAGCGGAGGTTTACTATGGCTACACCTTC
TRBJ1-5 | NA | TRBV9 | NA | CASSVTGGGNQPQHF | TGTGCCAGCAGCGTCACCGGGGGTGGAAATCAGCCCCAGCATTTT
TRBJ2-3 | NA | TRBV7-9 | few | CASSQIRDTSTDTQYF | TGTGCCAGCAGCCAGATCCGGGACACTAGCACAGATACGCAGTATTTT
TRBJ2-2 | TRBD1 | TRBV7-9 | NA | CASSPNRGRETNTGELFF | TGTGCCAGCAGCCCCAACAGGGGGCGGGAAACGAACACCGGGGAGCTGTTTTTT
TRBJ1-1 | NA | TRBV9 | NA | CASSVGFESMNTEAFF | TGTGCCAGCAGCGTTGGATTCGAGAGTATGAACACTGAAGCTTTCTTT
TRBJ2-3 | NA | TRBV27 | NA | CASTGTSTDTQYF | TGTGCCAGCACGGGTACTAGCACAGATACGCAGTATTTT
TRBJ2-6 | NA | TRBV4-1 | few | CASSQDWGTGANVLTF | TGCGCCAGCAGCCAAGATTGGGGGACTGGGGCCAACGTCCTGACTTTC
TRBJ1-1 | NA | TRBV5-4 | NA | CASSLDIGRDEAFF | TGTGCCAGCAGCTTGGATATAGGCAGGGATGAAGCTTTCTTT
TRBJ2-5 | NA | TRBV7-9 | NA | CASSPALTQGTQYF | TGTGCCAGCAGCCCAGCTCTGACCCAAGGGACCCAGTACTTC
TRBJ2-7 | NA | TRBV11-2 | NA | CASSWADEQYF | TGTGCCAGCAGCTGGGCGGACGAGCAGTACTTC
TRBJ2-7 | TRBD2 | TRBV5-1 | NA | CASSLLGGSYEQYF | TGCGCCAGCAGCTTGCTCGGGGGGTCCTACGAGCAGTACTTC
TRBJ1-5 | TRBD1 | TRBV7-9 | NA | CASTATGEGDQPQHF | TGTGCCAGCACCGCAACAGGGGAGGGGGATCAGCCCCAGCATTTT
TRBJ2-5 | NA | TRBV5-1 | few | CASSSKGGWQETQYF | TGCGCCAGCAGCTCCAAGGGGGGATGGCAAGAGACCCAGTACTTC
TRBJ2-5 | NA | TRBV11-2 | few | CASSLDPQIQETQYF | TGTGCCAGCAGCTTAGACCCGCAGATCCAAGAGACCCAGTACTTC
TRBJ2-5 | TRBD2 | TRBV5-1 | few | CASSLGLAGQPQQETQYF | TGCGCCAGCAGCTTGGGACTAGCGGGTCAACCCCAACAAGAGACCCAGTACTTC
TRBJ2-7 | NA | TRBV4-2 | NA | CASSQLTATEQYF | TGTGCCAGCAGCCAATTGACTGCTACCGAGCAGTACTTC
TRBJ1-1 | NA | TRBV2 | once | CASRRQIMNTEAFF | TGTGCCAGCAGGAGACAGATCATGAACACTGAAGCTTTCTTT
TRBJ2-7 | NA | TRBV11-2 | NA | CASSPEAREQYF | TGTGCCAGCAGCCCCGAGGCACGCGAGCAGTACTTC